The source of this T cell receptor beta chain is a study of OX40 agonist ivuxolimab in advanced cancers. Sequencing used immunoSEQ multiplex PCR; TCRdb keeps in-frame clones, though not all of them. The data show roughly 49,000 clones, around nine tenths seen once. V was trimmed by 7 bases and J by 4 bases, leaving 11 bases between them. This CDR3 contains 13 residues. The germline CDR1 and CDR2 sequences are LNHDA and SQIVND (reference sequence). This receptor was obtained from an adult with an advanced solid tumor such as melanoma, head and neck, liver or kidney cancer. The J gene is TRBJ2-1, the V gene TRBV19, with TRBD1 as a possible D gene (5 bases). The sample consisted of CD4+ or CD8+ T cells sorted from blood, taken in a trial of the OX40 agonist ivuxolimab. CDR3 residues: CASTFAGYNEQFF. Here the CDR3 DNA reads TGTGCCAGTACTTTTGCAGGGTACAATGAGCAGTTCTTC.